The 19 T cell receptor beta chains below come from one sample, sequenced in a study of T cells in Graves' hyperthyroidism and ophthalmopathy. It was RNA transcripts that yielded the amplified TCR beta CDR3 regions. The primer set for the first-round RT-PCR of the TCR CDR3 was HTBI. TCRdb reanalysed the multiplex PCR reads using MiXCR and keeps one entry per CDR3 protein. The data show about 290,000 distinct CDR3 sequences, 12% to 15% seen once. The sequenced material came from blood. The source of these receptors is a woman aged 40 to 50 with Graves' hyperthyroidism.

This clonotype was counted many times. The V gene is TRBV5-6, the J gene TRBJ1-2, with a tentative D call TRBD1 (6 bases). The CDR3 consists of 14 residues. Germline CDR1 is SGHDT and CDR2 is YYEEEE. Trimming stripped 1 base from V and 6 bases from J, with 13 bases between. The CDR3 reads CASSLWNRVDGYTF. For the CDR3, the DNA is TGTGCCAGCAGCTTGTGGAACAGGGTGGATGGCTACACCTTC.

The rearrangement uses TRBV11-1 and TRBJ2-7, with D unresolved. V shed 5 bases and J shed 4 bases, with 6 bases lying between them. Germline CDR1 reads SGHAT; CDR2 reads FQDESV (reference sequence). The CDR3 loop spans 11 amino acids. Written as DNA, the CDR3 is TGTGCCAGCAGCCTTCATTACGAGCAGTACTTC. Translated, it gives CASSLHYEQYF.

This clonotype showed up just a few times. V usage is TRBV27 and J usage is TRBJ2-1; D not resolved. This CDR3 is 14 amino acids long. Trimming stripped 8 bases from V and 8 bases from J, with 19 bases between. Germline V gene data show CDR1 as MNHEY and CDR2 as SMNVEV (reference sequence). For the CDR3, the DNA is TGTGCCAGCGGGTCCCCTCTAGGGATCTATGAGCAGTTCTTC. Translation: CASGSPLGIYEQFF.

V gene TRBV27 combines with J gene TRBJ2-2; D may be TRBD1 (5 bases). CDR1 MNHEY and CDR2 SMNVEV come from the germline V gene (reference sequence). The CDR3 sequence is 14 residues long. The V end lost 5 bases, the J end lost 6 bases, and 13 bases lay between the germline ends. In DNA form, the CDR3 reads TGTGCCAGCAGTAGAGGCCAACAGGCCGGGGAGCTGTTTTTT. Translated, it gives CASSRGQQAGELFF.

For the CDR3, the DNA is TGTGCCAGCACGGGGACAGGGGCCCCTTATGAGCAGTTCTTC. It specifies CASTGTGAPYEQFF. The gene calls are TRBV28 and TRBJ2-1; 10 nucleotides align to TRBD1. Germline V gene data show CDR1 as MDHEN and CDR2 as SYDVKM. Trimming removed 7 bases from V and 8 bases from J; junction bases left unmatched: 8. CDR3 length equals 14 residues.

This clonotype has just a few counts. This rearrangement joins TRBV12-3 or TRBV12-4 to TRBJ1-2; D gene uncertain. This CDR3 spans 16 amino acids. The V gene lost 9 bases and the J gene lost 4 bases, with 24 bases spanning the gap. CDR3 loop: CASRLKALPLFYGYTF. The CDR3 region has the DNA TGTGCCAGTAGATTGAAAGCGCTCCCACTCTTCTATGGCTACACCTTC.

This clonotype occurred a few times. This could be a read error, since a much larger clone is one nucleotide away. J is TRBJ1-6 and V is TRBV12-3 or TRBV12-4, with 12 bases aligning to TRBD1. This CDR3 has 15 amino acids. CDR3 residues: CASTGTGGLNPPLHF. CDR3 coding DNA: TGTGCCAGCACCGGGACAGGGGGCCTTAATCCACCCCTCCACTTT.

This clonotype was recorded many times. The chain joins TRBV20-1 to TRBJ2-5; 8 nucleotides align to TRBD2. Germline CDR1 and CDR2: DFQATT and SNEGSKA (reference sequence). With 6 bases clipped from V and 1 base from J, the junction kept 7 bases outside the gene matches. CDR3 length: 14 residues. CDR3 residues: CSAPTGTSQETQYF. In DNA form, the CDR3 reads TGCAGTGCACCTACCGGGACTAGCCAAGAGACCCAGTACTTC.

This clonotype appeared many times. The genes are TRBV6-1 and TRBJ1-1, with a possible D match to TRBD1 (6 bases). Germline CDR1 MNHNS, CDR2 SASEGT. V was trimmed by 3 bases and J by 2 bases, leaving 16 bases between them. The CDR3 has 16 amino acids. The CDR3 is CASSDWGTGGNTEAFF. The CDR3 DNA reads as TGTGCCAGCAGTGATTGGGGGACCGGGGGCAACACTGAAGCTTTCTTT.

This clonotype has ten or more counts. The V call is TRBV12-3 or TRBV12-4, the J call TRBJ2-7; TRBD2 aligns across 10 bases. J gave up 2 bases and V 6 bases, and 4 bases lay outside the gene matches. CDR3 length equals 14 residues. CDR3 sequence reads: CASRLAGTAYEQYF. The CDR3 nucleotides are TGTGCCAGCAGACTAGCGGGAACAGCCTACGAGCAGTACTTC.

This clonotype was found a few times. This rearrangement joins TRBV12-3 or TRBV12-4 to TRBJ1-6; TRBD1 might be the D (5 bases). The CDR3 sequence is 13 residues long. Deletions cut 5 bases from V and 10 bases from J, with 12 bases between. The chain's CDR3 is CASSPGTWSPLHF. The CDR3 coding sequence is TGTGCCAGCAGTCCTGGGACCTGGTCACCCCTCCACTTT.

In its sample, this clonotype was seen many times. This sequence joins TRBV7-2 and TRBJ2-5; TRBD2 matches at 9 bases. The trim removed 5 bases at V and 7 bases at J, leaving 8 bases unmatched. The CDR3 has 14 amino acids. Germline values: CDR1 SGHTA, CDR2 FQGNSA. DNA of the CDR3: TGTGCCAGCAGCCCAGCGGGAGGCACGGGGACCCAGTACTTC. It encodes CASSPAGGTGTQYF.

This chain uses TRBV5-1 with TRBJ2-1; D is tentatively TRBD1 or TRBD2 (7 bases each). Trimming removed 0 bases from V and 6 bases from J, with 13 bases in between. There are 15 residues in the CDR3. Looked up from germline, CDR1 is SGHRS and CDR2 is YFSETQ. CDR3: CASSLGTRGLNEQFF. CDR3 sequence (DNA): TGCGCCAGCAGCTTGGGGACTAGGGGGCTCAATGAGCAGTTCTTC.

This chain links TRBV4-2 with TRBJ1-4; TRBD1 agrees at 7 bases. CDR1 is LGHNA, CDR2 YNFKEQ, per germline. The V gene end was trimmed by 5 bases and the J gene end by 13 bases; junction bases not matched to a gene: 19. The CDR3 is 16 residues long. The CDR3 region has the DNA TGTGCCAGCAGCGGAGAGGTTAGCCTCCGGGACAGTGTACTGTTTTTT. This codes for CASSGEVSLRDSVLFF.

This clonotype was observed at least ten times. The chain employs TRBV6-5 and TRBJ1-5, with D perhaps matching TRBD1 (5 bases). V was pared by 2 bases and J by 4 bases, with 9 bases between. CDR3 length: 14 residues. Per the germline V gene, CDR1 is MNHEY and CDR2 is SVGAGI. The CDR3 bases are TGTGCCAGCAGTTACCGACAGAGTAATCAGCCCCAGCATTTT. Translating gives CASSYRQSNQPQHF.

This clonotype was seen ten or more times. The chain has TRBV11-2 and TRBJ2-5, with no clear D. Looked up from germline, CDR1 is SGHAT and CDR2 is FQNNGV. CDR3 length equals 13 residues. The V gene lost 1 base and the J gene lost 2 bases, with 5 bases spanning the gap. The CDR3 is CASSLVIQETQYF. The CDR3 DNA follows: TGTGCCAGCAGCTTAGTTATTCAAGAGACCCAGTACTTC.

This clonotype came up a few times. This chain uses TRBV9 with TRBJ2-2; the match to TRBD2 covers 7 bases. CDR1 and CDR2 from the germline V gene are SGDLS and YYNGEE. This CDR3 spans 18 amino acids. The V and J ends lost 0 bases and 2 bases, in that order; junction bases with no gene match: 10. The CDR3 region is CASSVDTAGTVNTGELFF. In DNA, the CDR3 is TGTGCCAGCAGCGTAGATACAGCGGGAACAGTTAACACCGGGGAGCTGTTTTTT.

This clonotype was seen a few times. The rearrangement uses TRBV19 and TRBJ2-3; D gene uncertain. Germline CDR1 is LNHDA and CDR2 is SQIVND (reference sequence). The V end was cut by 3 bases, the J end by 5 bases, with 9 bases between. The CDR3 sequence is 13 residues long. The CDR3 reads CASSIQVRDTQYF. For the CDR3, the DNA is TGTGCCAGTAGTATCCAAGTCAGAGATACGCAGTATTTT. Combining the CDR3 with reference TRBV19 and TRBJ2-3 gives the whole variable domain DGGITQSPKYLFRKEGQNVTLSCEQNLNHDAMYWYRQDPGQGLRLIYYSQIVNDFQKGDIAEGYSVSREKKESFPLTVTSAQKNPTAFYLCASSIQVRDTQYFGPGTRLTVL.

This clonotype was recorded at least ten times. The CDR3 coding sequence is TGTGCCAGCAGTTACTGGACGGGCAATCAGCCCCAGCATTTT. Residues: CASSYWTGNQPQHF. This chain uses TRBV12-3 or TRBV12-4 with TRBJ1-5; the D is unclear. V was clipped by 4 bases and J by 2 bases, with 9 bases between them. The CDR3 loop spans 14 amino acids.